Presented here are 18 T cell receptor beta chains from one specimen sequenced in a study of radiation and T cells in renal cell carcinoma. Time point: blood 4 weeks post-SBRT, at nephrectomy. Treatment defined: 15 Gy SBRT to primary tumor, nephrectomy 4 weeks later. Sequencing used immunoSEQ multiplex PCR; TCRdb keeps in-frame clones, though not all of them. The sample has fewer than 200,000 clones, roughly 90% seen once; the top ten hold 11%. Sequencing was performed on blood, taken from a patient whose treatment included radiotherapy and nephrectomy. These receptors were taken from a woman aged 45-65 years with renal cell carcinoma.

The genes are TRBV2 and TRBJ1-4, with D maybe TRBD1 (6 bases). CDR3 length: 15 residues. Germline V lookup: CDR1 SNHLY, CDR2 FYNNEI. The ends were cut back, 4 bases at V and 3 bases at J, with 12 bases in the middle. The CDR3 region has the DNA TGTGCCAGCAGTGCTCAGGGGCTGTCTAATGAAAAACTGTTTTTT. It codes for CASSAQGLSNEKLFF.

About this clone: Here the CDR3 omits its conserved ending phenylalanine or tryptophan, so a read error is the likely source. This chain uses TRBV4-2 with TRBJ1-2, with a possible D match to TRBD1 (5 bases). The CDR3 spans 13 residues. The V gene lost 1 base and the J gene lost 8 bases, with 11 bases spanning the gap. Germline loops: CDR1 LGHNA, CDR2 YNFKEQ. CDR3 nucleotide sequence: TGTGCCAGCAGCCAAGGTACCGGGGACGGCTACACCCTC. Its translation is CASSQGTGDGYTL.

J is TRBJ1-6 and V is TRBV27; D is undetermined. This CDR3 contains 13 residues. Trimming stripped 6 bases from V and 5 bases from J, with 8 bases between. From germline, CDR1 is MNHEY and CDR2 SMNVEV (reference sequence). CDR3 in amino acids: CASRRTDNSPLHF. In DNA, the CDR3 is TGTGCCAGCAGGCGGACGGATAATTCACCCCTCCACTTT.

In DNA, the CDR3 is TGCGCCAGCAGTGACGCGACAGGAAGGGACGAGCAGTACTTC. Its protein product is CASSDATGRDEQYF. This chain links TRBV10-1 with TRBJ2-7, with D possibly TRBD1 on 6 matching bases. Trimming took 3 bases from V and 5 from J, leaving 14 bases between them. CDR1 and CDR2 from the germline V gene are WNHNN and SYGVQD (reference sequence). The length of the CDR3 is 14 residues.

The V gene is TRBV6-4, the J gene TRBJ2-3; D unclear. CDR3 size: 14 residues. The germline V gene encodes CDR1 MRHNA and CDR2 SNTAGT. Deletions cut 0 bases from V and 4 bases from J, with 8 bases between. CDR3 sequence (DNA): TGTGCCAGCAGTGACTCGAAGGAGTCAGATACGCAGTATTTT. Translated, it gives CASSDSKESDTQYF.

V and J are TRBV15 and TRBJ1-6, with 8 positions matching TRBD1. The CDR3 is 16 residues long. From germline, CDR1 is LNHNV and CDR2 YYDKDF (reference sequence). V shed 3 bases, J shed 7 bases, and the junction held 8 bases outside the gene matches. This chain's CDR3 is CATSRGPQGANSPLHF. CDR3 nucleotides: TGTGCCACCAGCAGGGGCCCCCAGGGGGCAAATTCACCCCTCCACTTT.

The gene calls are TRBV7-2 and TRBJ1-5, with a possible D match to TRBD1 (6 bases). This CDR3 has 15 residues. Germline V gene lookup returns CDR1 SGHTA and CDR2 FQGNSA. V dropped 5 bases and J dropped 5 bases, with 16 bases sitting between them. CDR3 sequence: CASSRTGGAYQPQHF. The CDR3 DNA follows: TGTGCCAGCAGCCGTACGGGGGGCGCGTATCAGCCCCAGCATTTT.

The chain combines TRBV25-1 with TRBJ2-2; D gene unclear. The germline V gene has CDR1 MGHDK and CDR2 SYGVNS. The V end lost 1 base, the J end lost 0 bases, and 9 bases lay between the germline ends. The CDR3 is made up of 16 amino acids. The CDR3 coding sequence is TGTGCCAGCAGTGAATCAGTGGGTCCGAACACCGGGGAGCTGTTTTTT. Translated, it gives CASSESVGPNTGELFF.

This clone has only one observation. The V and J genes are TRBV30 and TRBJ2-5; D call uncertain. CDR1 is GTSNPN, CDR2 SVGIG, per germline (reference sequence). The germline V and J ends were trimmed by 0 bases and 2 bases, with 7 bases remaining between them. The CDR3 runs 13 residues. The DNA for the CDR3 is TGTGCCTGGAGTGTACCAAATCAAGAGACCCAGTACTTC. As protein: CAWSVPNQETQYF.

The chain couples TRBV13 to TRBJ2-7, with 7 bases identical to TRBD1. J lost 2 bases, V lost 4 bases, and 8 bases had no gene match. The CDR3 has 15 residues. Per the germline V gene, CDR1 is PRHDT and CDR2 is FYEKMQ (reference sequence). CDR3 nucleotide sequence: TGTGCCAGCAGCTCTACAGGGGTGAATACCTACGAGCAGTACTTC. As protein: CASSSTGVNTYEQYF.

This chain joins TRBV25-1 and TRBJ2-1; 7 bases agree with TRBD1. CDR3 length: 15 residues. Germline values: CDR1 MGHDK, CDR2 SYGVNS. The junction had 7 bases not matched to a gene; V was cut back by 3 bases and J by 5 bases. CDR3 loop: CASSDPGGGHNEQFF. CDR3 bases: TGTGCCAGCAGTGATCCAGGGGGTGGGCACAATGAGCAGTTCTTC.

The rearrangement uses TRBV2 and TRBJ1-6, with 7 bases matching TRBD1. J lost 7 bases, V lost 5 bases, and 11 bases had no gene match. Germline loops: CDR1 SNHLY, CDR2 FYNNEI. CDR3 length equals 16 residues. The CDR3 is CASSSTSDRANSPLHF. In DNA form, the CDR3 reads TGTGCCAGCAGTTCTACAAGCGACAGGGCGAATTCACCCCTCCACTTT.

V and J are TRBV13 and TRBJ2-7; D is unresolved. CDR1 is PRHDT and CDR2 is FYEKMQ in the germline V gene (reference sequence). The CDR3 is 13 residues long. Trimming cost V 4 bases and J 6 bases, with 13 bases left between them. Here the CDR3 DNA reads TGTGCCAGCAGCTCTAGGGCGAGGCGCGAGCAGTACTTC. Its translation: CASSSRARREQYF.

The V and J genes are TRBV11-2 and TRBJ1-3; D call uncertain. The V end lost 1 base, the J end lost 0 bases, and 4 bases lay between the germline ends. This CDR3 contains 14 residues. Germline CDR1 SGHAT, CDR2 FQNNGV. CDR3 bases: TGTGCCAGCAGCTTAGCTGGCTCTGGAAACACCATATATTTT. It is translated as CASSLAGSGNTIYF.

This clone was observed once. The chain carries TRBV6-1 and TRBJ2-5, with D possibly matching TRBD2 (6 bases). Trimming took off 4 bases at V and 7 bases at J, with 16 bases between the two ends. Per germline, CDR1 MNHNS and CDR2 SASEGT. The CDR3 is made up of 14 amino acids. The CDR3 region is CASSGNPWGGTQYF. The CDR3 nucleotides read TGTGCCAGCAGTGGAAACCCTTGGGGAGGGACCCAGTACTTC.

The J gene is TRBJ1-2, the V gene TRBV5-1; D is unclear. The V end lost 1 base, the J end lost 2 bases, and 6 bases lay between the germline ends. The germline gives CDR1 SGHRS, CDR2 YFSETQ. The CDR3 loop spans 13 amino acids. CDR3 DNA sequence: TGCGCCAGCAGCTTGTTGGACAACTATGGCTACACCTTC. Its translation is CASSLLDNYGYTF.

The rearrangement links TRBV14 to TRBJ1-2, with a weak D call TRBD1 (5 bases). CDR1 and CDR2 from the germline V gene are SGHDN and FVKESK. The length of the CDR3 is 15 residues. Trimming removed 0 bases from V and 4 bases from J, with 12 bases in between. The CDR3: CASSQDQGVSYGYTF. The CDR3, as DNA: TGTGCCAGCAGCCAAGATCAGGGAGTCAGCTATGGCTACACCTTC.

CDR3 in DNA: TGTGCCAGTAGTATGACGTCAGGCGGCTACGAGCAGTACTTC. Amino acid sequence: CASSMTSGGYEQYF. The V gene is TRBV19, the J gene TRBJ2-7; no clear D gene. This CDR3 has 14 amino acids. V was trimmed by 3 bases and J by 3 bases, leaving 12 bases between them. Germline CDR1 and CDR2: LNHDA and SQIVND (reference sequence).